The present T cell receptor (beta chain) was sequenced within a study of beta chain features in type 1 diabetes (dated by TCRdb to between 2018 and 2020). About the study as a whole: Patients and healthy donors did not differ in mean age, gender distribution, total cell number or subset yield. A total of roughly 110 million sorted cells were examined across all samples, and the number of cells per subset was strongly correlated with RNA yield. In the study, recently diagnosed type 1 diabetes patients and matched healthy donors were compared on the TCRB repertoires of their sorted circulating CD4+ T cell subsets. Whereas all 30 or so donors provided naive and central memory subsets, regulatory and stem cell-like memory subsets were isolated from just 8 patients and roughly eight healthy donors. On the study overall, not on this receptor specifically: The naive, central memory and regulatory TCRB repertoires appeared to resemble one another more closely among patients than among healthy donors. Type 1 diabetes patients showed a moderate but significant shortening of TCRB CDR3 length in all four CD4+ subsets. Because cDNA was sequenced instead of genomic DNA, highly expressing activated cells could be over-represented, though the groups showed no difference in activation or CD3 levels. Shorter templates might be favored by PCR, yet because patient and control samples were amplified and corrected together, any such skew would affect both groups equally. HLA sub-analyses involved small numbers of individuals, so any influence of HLA type on TCRB rearrangement remained unresolved. At VDJ recombination sites, patients with type 1 diabetes made fewer insertions and deleted more nucleotides, a pattern implying thymic rearrangement abnormalities.

The CDR3 covers 15 residues, taking in both the cysteine and the phenylalanine. Only CDR3 DNA remains: 45 bases, in frame from the first base. CDR1 KGHSH and CDR2 LQKENI are derived from the germline V gene. V is cut by 3 bases and J by 5 bases, and the space between the germline ends is 14 bases. The High Capacity cDNA Reverse Transcription Kit was used to reverse transcribe all of the isolated RNA, meaning that expressed TCRB transcripts were what got sequenced. Deep immunoSEQ sequencing was performed on naive, central memory and regulatory T cell samples, with an average of about 3.57 million total reads per sample. After sorted cells were lysed in RLT buffer, RNA was extracted with DNase-treated RNeasy Micro or Mini kits, with the choice depending on cell number. Each cell subset was processed on its own to prevent cross-contamination, while patient and healthy donor samples were processed together. The immunoSEQ multiplex PCR was used to amplify TCRB sequences from cDNA, yielding 87-bp fragments that span the CDR3 region. Amplicons were sequenced on the Illumina HiSeq platform. As for the authors' bioinformatics: Synthetic template baselines were used to correct PCR bias computationally, reads within Hamming distance 2 were collapsed, and singletons that could not be merged were discarded. By aligning reads against IMGT, V, D and J genes, CDR3 length, and insertions or deletions at six rearrangement sites were assigned. Within each subset, clonotype counts were normalized to sorted cell number, and only after that were true diversity and Gini coefficients computed with the tcR R package. The overlap coefficient, calculated on TCRB nucleotide sequences, was used to measure repertoire sharing. Out-of-frame TCRB sequences from naive cells were analyzed to stand in for the pre-selection repertoire. Sourced from immuneACCESS, this table was stored by TCRdb with only in-frame sequences that have V and J called. A share of the clones is absent; for the studies checked, an unresolved V gene accounts for under half, and the remainder has no known explanation. V, J and clone size are those of that table, while D and trimming were read from the DNA. Counted in this sample were around 250,000 clones; about 15% of them appeared once. The ten largest clonotypes hold approximately 0.018% of the sample.

A single peripheral blood draw of about 116 mL on average was collected from each donor into heparinised tubes. Using a panel that included CD45RO, CCR7, CD25, CD127, CD95 and CD27, naive, central memory, regulatory and stem cell-like memory CD4+ T cells were sorted on a BD FACSAria II. All sorted populations exceeded 95% purity. Right away, PBMCs were isolated by Lymphoprep density gradient centrifugation and were stained directly, with no culture step. Samples were stained and sorted in pairs, with one healthy donor and one patient per experiment, so that batch effects were minimized. Comments on this clone: What antigen it recognizes has not been identified. No quality values exist for individual bases; no much larger clone is one base distant.

The sample was naive CD4+ T cells from blood. The sample's cell subset or site label, decoded: true naive CD4+ T cells. The chain is encoded by TRBV18 joined to TRBJ2-1; the D gene assignment is ambiguous. The source of this sequence is a man aged 30 to 45 with type 1 diabetes. The CDR3 protein is CASSPGPDRDNEQFF. At the DNA level, the sequence is TGTGCCAGCTCACCGGGCCCTGACCGCGACAATGAGCAGTTCTTC. Here the CDR3 is joined to the reference TRBV18 and TRBJ2-1 genes, and the full variable domain is: NAGVMQNPRHLVRRRGQEARLRCSPMKGHSHVYWYRQLPEEGLKFMVYLQKENIIDESGMPKERFSAEFPKEGPSILRIQQVVRGDSAAYFCASSPGPDRDNEQFFGPGTRLTVL.